The 25 T cell receptor beta chains below were found in one sample sequenced in a study of early T cells in non-severe SARS-CoV-2 infection listed by TCRdb under 2021. Libraries were prepared through 5' RACE. The sequencing machine was a NextSeq 500. TCRdb reran the public reads through fastp at Q25 and MiXCR, keeping productive beta chains. Records with the same CDR3 protein are collapsed into one entry carrying the most frequent genes and DNA. The sample table contains about 48,000 distinct CDR3 sequences; only one count was recorded for 13% of them. The ten largest clones take up approximately 10% of the sample. What was sequenced was whole blood. All receptors come from an adult who was a healthcare worker with PCR-confirmed SARS-CoV-2 infection or an uninfected control (not recorded which).

This clonotype was detected ten times or more. The chain is built from TRBV3-1 and TRBJ1-5, with TRBD1 as a possible D gene (6 bases). The CDR3 is 13 amino acids. Germline V gene lookup returns CDR1 LGHDT and CDR2 YNNKEL (reference sequence). The germline V and J ends were trimmed by 1 base and 6 bases, with 7 bases remaining between them. CDR3 sequence reads: CASSQVGAQPQHF. CDR3 bases: TGTGCCAGCAGCCAAGTGGGGGCTCAGCCCCAGCATTTT.

This chain uses TRBV20-1 with TRBJ1-1, with D perhaps matching TRBD1 (5 bases). This CDR3 contains 14 residues. The germline V gene encodes CDR1 DFQATT and CDR2 SNEGSKA (reference sequence). The CDR3 region is CSAGGIPMNTEAFF. DNA for the CDR3: TGCAGCGCCGGGGGAATTCCCATGAACACTGAAGCTTTCTTT.

The chain uses TRBV29-1 and TRBJ2-1; 15 nucleotides line up with TRBD2. The V gene's germline CDR1 is SQVTM and CDR2 ANQGSEA. With 7 bases clipped from V and 8 bases from J, the junction kept 6 bases outside the gene matches. The CDR3 runs to 14 residues. The CDR3 region is CSAGTSGRTHEQFF. CDR3 DNA sequence: TGCAGCGCCGGGACTAGCGGGAGGACGCATGAGCAGTTCTTC.

The chain links TRBV11-2 to TRBJ1-4; 9 bases map to TRBD1. Trimming removed 3 bases from V and 4 bases from J; junction bases left unmatched: 12. The CDR3 is 18 amino acids. The germline CDR1 and CDR2 sequences are SGHAT and FQNNGV. The CDR3 loop is CASSFGTTGGQYNEKLFF. The CDR3 DNA sequence: TGTGCCAGCAGCTTTGGGACAACAGGGGGCCAATATAATGAAAAACTGTTTTTT.

This clonotype appeared a few times. The gene calls are TRBV12-3 or TRBV12-4 and TRBJ2-2; maybe TRBD2 (6 bases). This CDR3 spans 17 amino acids. Trimming removed 4 bases at V and 0 bases at J, with 15 bases between. CDR3 in DNA: TGTGCCAGCAGTTCCCCTCGCGGGAACGCGAACACCGGGGAGCTGTTTTTT. Translation: CASSSPRGNANTGELFF.

The table lists this clonotype with a few counts. CDR3 protein: CSAREREANEQFF. As DNA, the CDR3 is TGCAGTGCTAGAGAGAGGGAGGCCAATGAGCAGTTCTTC. The chain has TRBV20-1 and TRBJ2-1; tentatively, D is TRBD2 (6 bases). V lost 0 bases and J lost 6, with 9 bases in between. The CDR3 consists of 13 residues. Germline values: CDR1 DFQATT, CDR2 SNEGSKA (reference sequence).

The chain joins TRBV4-2 to TRBJ1-1; TRBD1 agrees at 7 bases. Germline CDR1 and CDR2: LGHNA and YNFKEQ. CDR3 length: 19 amino acids. V was pared by 0 bases and J by 1 base, with 14 bases of the junction left unmatched. CDR3 sequence reads: CASSQEGQTPGRANTEAFF. The CDR3 bases are TGTGCCAGCAGCCAAGAGGGACAGACCCCTGGGAGGGCGAACACTGAAGCTTTCTTT.

The sample holds many counts of this clonotype. This chain joins TRBV7-3 and TRBJ2-1; TRBD1 or TRBD2 may be the D gene (5 bases each). CDR1 is SGHTA and CDR2 is FQGTGA in the germline V gene. The CDR3 extends over 13 amino acids. The germline V and J ends were trimmed by 3 bases and 9 bases, with 12 bases remaining between them. CDR3 in amino acids: CASSLSLGTEQFF. Written as DNA, the CDR3 is TGTGCCAGCAGCTTGAGTCTAGGGACTGAGCAGTTCTTC.

This clonotype turned up a few times. V usage is TRBV6-6 and J usage is TRBJ2-5; maybe TRBD2 (6 bases). The CDR3 runs 14 residues. V was cut by 5 bases and J by 4 bases, with 14 bases left in between. CDR1 is MNHNY and CDR2 is SVGAGI in the germline V gene (reference sequence). CDR3 coding DNA: TGTGCCAGCAGTAGTGGGGGGAGGCGAGAGACCCAGTACTTC. It yields the protein CASSSGGRRETQYF.

The V and J genes are TRBV5-1 and TRBJ2-5; 12 nucleotides match TRBD2. J gave up 4 bases and V 2 bases, and 3 bases lay outside the gene matches. Per germline, CDR1 SGHRS and CDR2 YFSETQ. The CDR3 length is 15 residues. This CDR3 is CASSLGGLAGETQYF. In DNA, the CDR3 is TGCGCCAGCAGCTTAGGGGGACTAGCGGGAGAGACCCAGTACTTC.

This clonotype has only a few counts. The V gene is TRBV5-1, the J gene TRBJ2-2; TRBD2 matches at 8 bases. The CDR3 runs 15 residues. The junction had 5 bases not matched to a gene; V was cut back by 7 bases and J by 0 bases. Per germline, CDR1 SGHRS and CDR2 YFSETQ. This chain's CDR3 is CASGSGLANTGELFF. DNA for the CDR3: TGCGCCAGCGGATCGGGACTAGCGAACACCGGGGAGCTGTTTTTT.

The rearrangement uses TRBV11-2 and TRBJ1-4, with D tentatively TRBD1 (5 bases). CDR1 SGHAT and CDR2 FQNNGV come from the germline V gene. Deletions cut 3 bases from V and 11 bases from J, with 7 bases between. CDR3 length equals 11 residues. The CDR3 spells CASSFQGKLFF. The CDR3 bases are TGTGCCAGCAGCTTCCAGGGCAAACTGTTTTTT.

The V and J genes are TRBV29-1 and TRBJ2-5, with D possibly being TRBD1 or TRBD2 (6 bases each). Germline CDR1 is SQVTM and CDR2 is ANQGSEA. The CDR3 has 17 residues. V lost 1 base and J 3 bases, leaving 21 bases between the germline ends. CDR3 amino acids: CSVEGTLGPEGEETQYF. The CDR3 DNA is TGCAGCGTTGAAGGAACTCTGGGACCGGAGGGGGAAGAGACCCAGTACTTC.

The V gene is TRBV7-2, the J gene TRBJ2-7, with 9 positions matching TRBD2. The V gene's germline CDR1 is SGHTA and CDR2 FQGNSA. CDR3 length: 14 residues. The V segment lost 6 bases and the J segment 7 bases; nucleotides outside the gene matches: 10. CDR3 coding DNA: TGTGCCAGCAGTTATCAGCGGGGGGTCAGTGAGCAGTACTTC. Its protein product is CASSYQRGVSEQYF.

This clonotype was seen a few times. This sequence joins TRBV6-5 and TRBJ2-1; D unresolved. Germline V gene data show CDR1 as MNHEY and CDR2 as SVGAGI. The length of the CDR3 is 14 residues. V dropped 2 bases and J dropped 0 bases, with 5 bases sitting between them. Here the CDR3 DNA reads TGTGCCAGCAGTTACAGGGACTCCTACAATGAGCAGTTCTTC. Protein: CASSYRDSYNEQFF.

The chain couples TRBV7-9 to TRBJ2-5, with D perhaps matching TRBD1 or TRBD2 (5 bases each). CDR1 and CDR2 (germline): SEHNR, FQNEAQ (reference sequence). The CDR3 totals 15 residues. V lost 5 bases, J lost 1 base, and 14 bases lay in between. CDR3: CASSGSSGAQETQYF. CDR3 in DNA: TGTGCCAGCAGCGGCTCCTCCGGGGCCCAAGAGACCCAGTACTTC.

There are many counts of this clonotype. The chain has TRBV25-1 and TRBJ2-1; 9 bases are a match to TRBD2. The V gene end was trimmed by 1 base and the J gene end by 3 bases; junction bases not matched to a gene: 7. Per the germline V gene, CDR1 is MGHDK and CDR2 is SYGVNS. This CDR3 is 17 amino acids long. The CDR3 region is CASSESGAGGIYNEQFF. The CDR3 coding sequence is TGTGCCAGCAGTGAATCAGGTGCGGGAGGGATCTACAATGAGCAGTTCTTC.

This clonotype was counted at least ten times. The V and J genes are TRBV12-3 or TRBV12-4 and TRBJ2-2; 8 bases align to TRBD2. The CDR3 extends over 16 amino acids. Trimming cost V 5 bases and J 3 bases; bases outside gene matches: 8. The CDR3 loop is CASSQPGLEDTGELFF. In DNA, the CDR3 is TGTGCCAGCAGTCAACCGGGACTAGAGGACACCGGGGAGCTGTTTTTT.

This clonotype was found a few times. The rearrangement joins TRBV28 to TRBJ1-4; D is ambiguous. This CDR3 region has 14 residues. CDR1 is MDHEN and CDR2 is SYDVKM in the germline V gene. Trimming pared 1 base from V and 8 bases from J, leaving 11 bases between. This CDR3 is CASSLSGPYEKLFF. The CDR3 DNA reads as TGTGCCAGCAGTTTATCCGGGCCGTACGAAAAACTGTTTTTT. Full variable domain (outside the CDR3, taken from reference TRBV28 and TRBJ1-4): DVKVTQSSRYLVKRTGEKVFLECVQDMDHENMFWYRQDPGLGLRLIYFSYDVKMKEKGDIPEGYSVSREKKERFSLILESASTNQTSMYLCASSLSGPYEKLFFGSGTQLSVL.

The chain couples TRBV4-2 to TRBJ2-5; tentatively, D is TRBD2 (7 bases). Germline loops: CDR1 LGHNA, CDR2 YNFKEQ. Between the trimmed V and J ends, which lost 0 bases and 5 bases, there was a span of 19 bases. The CDR3 runs to 17 residues. The CDR3 region is CASSQDLPGGPSETQYF. The CDR3 DNA is TGTGCCAGCAGCCAAGATCTGCCGGGGGGCCCCTCGGAGACCCAGTACTTC.

This clonotype was observed a handful of times. The chain links TRBV12-3 or TRBV12-4 to TRBJ2-5; 7 positions match TRBD1. The CDR3 is 14 residues long. With V trimmed by 5 bases and J by 2 bases, 5 bases remained unmatched. CDR3 sequence reads: CASSPDRKQETQYF. CDR3 DNA sequence: TGTGCCAGCAGTCCGGACAGGAAACAAGAGACCCAGTACTTC.

This clonotype has only a few counts. The chain joins TRBV12-3 or TRBV12-4 to TRBJ1-1, with unresolved D. This CDR3 has 12 amino acids. The V end lost 7 bases, the J end lost 10 bases, and 16 bases lay between the germline ends. The CDR3 nucleotides read TGTGCCAGCATTTTCCTCGGAGGGAGAGCTTTCTTT. This gives the protein CASIFLGGRAFF.

This clonotype was detected once. The rearrangement links TRBV5-1 to TRBJ2-3; D might be TRBD2 (6 bases). Trimming took off 5 bases at V and 1 base at J, with 17 bases between the two ends. The germline V gene has CDR1 SGHRS and CDR2 YFSETQ. The CDR3 is 16 residues long. The CDR3 DNA reads TGCGCCAGCAGTCGCCGGGACTTTGCCGGCACAGATACGCAGTATTTT. Amino acids: CASSRRDFAGTDTQYF. The full variable domain, rest sourced from reference TRBV5-1 and TRBJ2-3, is KAGVTQTPRYLIKTRGQQVTLSCSPISGHRSVSWYQQTPGQGLQFLFEYFSETQRNKGNFPGRFSGRQFSNSRSEMNVSTLELGDSALYLCASSRRDFAGTDTQYFGPGTRLTVL.

This clonotype occurred a few times. The chain couples TRBV2 to TRBJ2-2; D not certain. The CDR3 covers 13 residues. Deletions cut 1 base from V and 7 bases from J, with 7 bases between. Per the germline V gene, CDR1 is SNHLY and CDR2 is FYNNEI. CDR3 sequence (DNA): TGTGCCAGCAGTGAAGTGGTTTACGGGGAGCTGTTTTTT. Its protein is CASSEVVYGELFF.

This clonotype was seen at least ten times. This sequence joins TRBV11-3 and TRBJ2-7; possible D gene TRBD2, 6 bases. Germline V gives CDR1 SGHNT, CDR2 YENEEA. The V end lost 5 bases, the J end lost 6 bases, and 20 bases lay between the germline ends. The CDR3 totals 15 residues. The CDR3 DNA reads TGTGCCAGCAGCAGGGGAGGCCCCTTATCGGGCGAGCAGTACTTC. Amino acids: CASSRGGPLSGEQYF.